A selection of T cell receptor beta chains follows, all from one sample in a study of technical replicates of blood from a handful of donors. Profiling relied on immunoSEQ multiplex PCR, and the TCRdb table lists in-frame clones only, not all of them. Of about 75,000 clones in the sample, approximately 96% were seen once. Sequenced: T cells isolated from PBMCs. Receptors originate from a human donor in good health. The CDR3 runs from the conserved cysteine through the conserved F or W. The order of the fields is D gene, clone size, V gene, J gene, CDR3 DNA, CDR3 protein. The D gene is left open where the match is weak. Only part of the rows carry a size: once, few, many, or a class if the clone is expanded.

-	-	TRBV5-1	TRBJ2-3	TGCGCCAGCAGCTCCCCCCCTTCTAGGTTCAGCACAGATACGCAGTATTTT	CASSSPPSRFSTDTQYF
-	-	TRBV2	TRBJ2-3	TGTGCCAGCAGTGTCTTAGATACGCAGTATTTT	CASSVLDTQYF
-	-	TRBV15	TRBJ1-5	TGTGCCACCAGCAGAGGAGGAGAGAATCAGCCCCAGCATTTT	CATSRGGENQPQHF
TRBD1	-	TRBV9	TRBJ2-7	TGTGCCAGCAGCGGGGGACAGTCTTACGAGCAGTACTTC	CASSGGQSYEQYF
TRBD2	-	TRBV7-6	TRBJ2-1	TGTGCCAGCAGCTTAGAGATTGCGGGAGGCGGTGAGCAGTTCTTC	CASSLEIAGGGEQFF
-	-	TRBV30	TRBJ1-5	TGTGCCTGGAGTATGATAACTGGGGGGGATCAGCCCCAGCATTTT	CAWSMITGGDQPQHF
-	-	TRBV19	TRBJ1-5	TGTGCCAGTAGTCCCCAGGGTTTAGGGCCCCAGCATTTT	CASSPQGLGPQHF
-	once	TRBV4-2	TRBJ2-1	TGTGCCAGCAGCCAAGAAAGGTCTCGGGGTGAGCAGTTCTTC	CASSQERSRGEQFF
-	-	TRBV5-4	TRBJ2-2	TGTGCCAGCTCTCAGGGAGGAATGAGAGGGGAGCTGTTTTTT	CASSQGGMRGELFF
-	-	TRBV13	TRBJ2-7	TGTGCCAGCACGGAGGGGCACGAGCAGTACTTC	CASTEGHEQYF
-	-	TRBV9	TRBJ2-7	TGTGCCAGCAGCGAAAGCCCCGCGGGCCCCTACGAGCAGTACTTC	CASSESPAGPYEQYF
-	-	TRBV29-1	TRBJ1-3	TGCAGCGTTGGGCTGGGCCGAGACACCATATATTTT	CSVGLGRDTIYF
TRBD1	-	TRBV10-3	TRBJ1-3	TGTGCCATCACCGGACAGGGAACAGGAAACACCATATATTTT	CAITGQGTGNTIYF
-	once	TRBV27	TRBJ2-7	TGTGCCAGCAGTTTAGGGCCTAACTACGAGCAGTACTTC	CASSLGPNYEQYF
TRBD2	-	TRBV30	TRBJ2-1	TGTGCCTGCATGACTAGCGGGAGAACTAATGAGCAGTTCTTC	CACMTSGRTNEQFF
TRBD1	once	TRBV10-1	TRBJ1-2	TGCGCCAGCAGTGAGTCGGGACAGTATGGCTACACCTTC	CASSESGQYGYTF
-	-	TRBV6-5	TRBJ2-7	TGTGCCAGCAGTACGGTGACAGGTTCCTACGAGCAGTACTTC	CASSTVTGSYEQYF
TRBD2	-	TRBV27	TRBJ2-7	TGTGCCAGCAGTCCGTCTAGCGGGAGTTTGGTGTACGAGCAGTACTTC	CASSPSSGSLVYEQYF
TRBD2	-	TRBV6-5	TRBJ2-3	TGTGCCAGCAGTTTACTAGCGGGAGTCCCAGATACGCAGTATTTT	CASSLLAGVPDTQYF
-	once	TRBV7-9	TRBJ1-3	TGTGCCAGCAGCTTAGTCGGGGGGTACCTCTCTGGAAACACCATATATTTT	CASSLVGGYLSGNTIYF
TRBD2	once	TRBV5-6	TRBJ2-7	TGTGCCAGCAGCTTGGTTGGGAGGGAGGCCGAGCAGTACTTC	CASSLVGREAEQYF
TRBD2	-	TRBV7-6	TRBJ2-1	TGTGCCAGCAACCCCCAGAGCTTGGGACTAGCGGGCACCACCCCAAAGGAGCAGTTCTTC	CASNPQSLGLAGTTPKEQFF
TRBD2	-	TRBV18	TRBJ2-3	TGTGCCAGCTCACCTTTCGCGGGAGTACGTCCCACAGATACGCAGTATTTT	CASSPFAGVRPTDTQYF
TRBD1	-	TRBV7-2	TRBJ2-7	TGTGCCAGCAGCTTAGGGGGACAGGGGGCCTACGAGCAGTACTTC	CASSLGGQGAYEQYF
-	-	TRBV4-1	TRBJ2-7	TGCGCCAGCAGCCAGGGGGGGGCTTCCGGATCCTACGAGCAGTACTTC	CASSQGGASGSYEQYF
-	-	TRBV18	TRBJ1-4	TGTGCCAGCTCACCCGAGAGGAATGAAAAACTGTTTTTT	CASSPERNEKLFF
TRBD2	-	TRBV6-5	TRBJ2-3	TGTGCCAGCAGATACCATAGCGGGACTGCAGATACGCAGTATTTT	CASRYHSGTADTQYF
TRBD2	-	TRBV5-1	TRBJ2-5	TGCGCCAGCAGCTTGGGATCTAGCGGGAGTTATGAGACCCAGTACTTC	CASSLGSSGSYETQYF
-	-	TRBV4-1	TRBJ2-1	TGCGCCAGCAGCCATCAGACAGGCGGGCCGTTCTTC	CASSHQTGGPFF
-	-	TRBV4-3	TRBJ2-5	TGCGCCAGCAGCCAAGTCGGTATAGGGGCCACAGAGACCCAGTACTTC	CASSQVGIGATETQYF
-	-	TRBV5-1	TRBJ1-1	TGCGCCAGCAGGCCAGCGCTTTTACATACTGAAGCTTTCTTT	CASRPALLHTEAFF
TRBD1	-	TRBV4-3	TRBJ1-1	TGCGCCAGCAGCCAAGAGACAGGGGGCTACACTGAAGCTTTCTTT	CASSQETGGYTEAFF
-	-	TRBV20-1	TRBJ2-1	TGCAGTGCTAACCTAAACAATGAGCAGTTCTTC	CSANLNNEQFF
TRBD1	-	TRBV7-9	TRBJ1-2	TGTGCCAGCAGCTTTAGGGGGCTTGGTGGCTACACCTTC	CASSFRGLGGYTF
-	-	TRBV6-5	TRBJ1-1	TGTGCCAGCAGTTACAAGCGGGACCAGTATGAAGCTTTCTTT	CASSYKRDQYEAFF
-	-	TRBV7-8	TRBJ1-1	TGTGCCAGCAGCTTACCGTTAGCAGGGTCCACTGAAGCTTTCTTT	CASSLPLAGSTEAFF
TRBD2	-	TRBV18	TRBJ2-5	TGTGCCAGCACCCACAGCCAGGGCGGGGGACAAGAGACCCAGTACTTC	CASTHSQGGGQETQYF
-	-	TRBV6-5	TRBJ2-7	TGTGCCAGCAGTTACTCGAGAGGGCAGAAAACCTACGAGCAGTACTTC	CASSYSRGQKTYEQYF
-	-	TRBV2	TRBJ2-7	TGTGCCAGCAGTACCTATGAGGGTGGCGAGCAGTACTTC	CASSTYEGGEQYF